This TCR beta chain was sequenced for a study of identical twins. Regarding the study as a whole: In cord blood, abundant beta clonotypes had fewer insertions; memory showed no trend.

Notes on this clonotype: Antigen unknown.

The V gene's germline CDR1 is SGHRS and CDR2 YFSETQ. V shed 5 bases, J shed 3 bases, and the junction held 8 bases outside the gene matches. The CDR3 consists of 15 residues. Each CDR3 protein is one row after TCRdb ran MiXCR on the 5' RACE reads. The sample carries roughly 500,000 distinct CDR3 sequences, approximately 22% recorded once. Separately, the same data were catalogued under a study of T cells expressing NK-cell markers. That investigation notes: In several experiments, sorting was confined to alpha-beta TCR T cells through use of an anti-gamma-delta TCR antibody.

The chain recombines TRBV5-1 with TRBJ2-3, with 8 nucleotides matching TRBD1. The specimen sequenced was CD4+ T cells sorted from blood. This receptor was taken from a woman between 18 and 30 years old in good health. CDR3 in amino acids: CASSSRTGITDTQYF. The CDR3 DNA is TGCGCCAGCAGTTCGCGGACAGGGATAACAGATACGCAGTATTTT.